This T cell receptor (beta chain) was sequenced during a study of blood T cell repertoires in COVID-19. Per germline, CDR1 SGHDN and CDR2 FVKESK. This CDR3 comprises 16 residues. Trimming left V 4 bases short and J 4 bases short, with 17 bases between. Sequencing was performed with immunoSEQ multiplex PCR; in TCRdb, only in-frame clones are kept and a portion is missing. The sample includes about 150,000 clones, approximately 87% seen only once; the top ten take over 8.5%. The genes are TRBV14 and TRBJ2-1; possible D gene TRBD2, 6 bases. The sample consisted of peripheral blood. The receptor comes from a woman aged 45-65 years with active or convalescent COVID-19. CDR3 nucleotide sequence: TGTGCCAGCAGCCCCGAACGGGGGTCCCAGTACAATGAGCAGTTCTTC. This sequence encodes CASSPERGSQYNEQFF.